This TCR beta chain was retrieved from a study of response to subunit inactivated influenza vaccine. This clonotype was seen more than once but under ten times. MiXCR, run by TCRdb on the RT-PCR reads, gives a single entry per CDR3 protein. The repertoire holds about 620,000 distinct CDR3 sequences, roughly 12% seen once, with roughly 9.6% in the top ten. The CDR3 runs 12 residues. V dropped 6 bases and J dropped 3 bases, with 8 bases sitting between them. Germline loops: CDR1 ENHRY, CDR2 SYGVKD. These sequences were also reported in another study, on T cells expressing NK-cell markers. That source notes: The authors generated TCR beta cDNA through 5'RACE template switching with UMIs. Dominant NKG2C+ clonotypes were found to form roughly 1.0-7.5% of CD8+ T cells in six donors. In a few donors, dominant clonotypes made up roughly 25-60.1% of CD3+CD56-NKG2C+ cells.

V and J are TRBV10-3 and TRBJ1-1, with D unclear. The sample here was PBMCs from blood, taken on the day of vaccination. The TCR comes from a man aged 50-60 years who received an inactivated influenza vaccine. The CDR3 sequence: CAISWSDTEAFF. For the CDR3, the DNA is TGTGCCATCAGCTGGTCGGACACTGAAGCTTTCTTT.